Described below is a single T cell receptor (beta chain) sequence and its context. Its antigen is unidentified. Profiled with immunoSEQ multiplex PCR; TCRdb holds only in-frame clones, not every one. The profile covers 50,000 to 70,000 clones, with around 80% appearing a single time and roughly 1.9% taken by the ten largest. The entry originates in a study of OX40 agonist ivuxolimab in advanced cancers. At the level of the study: Patient treatment consisted of intravenous ivuxolimab administration every 2 weeks at 0.01 to 10 mg/kg.

The CDR3 covers 16 residues. The V end was cut by 7 bases, the J end by 3 bases, with 19 bases between. Per germline, CDR1 MDHEN and CDR2 SYDVKM. Autoimmune disease history or systemic immunosuppression led to patients being barred. Findings and limits, study-wide: The study found that CD8+ T cells averaged more expanded clones than CD4+. At 0.1 to 3.0 mg/kg, CD4+ and CD8+ blood T cells expanded clonally by week 6.

The sequencing used CD4+ or CD8+ T cells sorted from blood, collected in a trial of the OX40 agonist ivuxolimab. The V gene is TRBV28, the J gene TRBJ1-5; D call uncertain. This receptor was obtained from an adult with an advanced solid tumor such as melanoma, head and neck, liver or kidney cancer. CDR3 region: CASIPAGRGHNQPQHF. The CDR3 bases are TGTGCCAGCATCCCCGCTGGGAGAGGCCACAATCAGCCCCAGCATTTT. The full variable domain, completed using reference TRBV28 and TRBJ1-5, is DVKVTQSSRYLVKRTGEKVFLECVQDMDHENMFWYRQDPGLGLRLIYFSYDVKMKEKGDIPEGYSVSREKKERFSLILESASTNQTSMYLCASIPAGRGHNQPQHFGDGTRLSIL.